The T cell receptor (beta chain) under discussion was sequenced for a study of response to subunit inactivated influenza vaccine. Germline lookup yields CDR1 LGHDT and CDR2 YNNKEL (reference sequence). The CDR3 extends over 10 amino acids. J lost 8 bases, V lost 8 bases, and 0 bases had no gene match. TCRdb ran MiXCR on the RT-PCR reads and lists one entry per CDR3 protein. The sample gives roughly 500,000 distinct CDR3 sequences, roughly 25% of which show up once; about 2.8% is in the top ten. This clonotype was counted only a few times. Separately, the same data were catalogued under a study of T cells expressing NK-cell markers. That investigation notes: In generating TCR beta cDNA, 5'RACE template switching with UMIs was used. For five or six donors, the dominant NKG2C+ clonotypes made up 1.0-7.0% of their CD8+ T cells. The leading position in the CD3+CD56-NKG2C+ fraction of several donors also went to these clonotypes.

This TCR was sampled from a man in his forties or fifties who received an inactivated influenza vaccine. The V gene is TRBV3-1, the J gene TRBJ2-1; 7 bases line up with TRBD2. The starting material was CD4+ T cells sorted from PBMCs, obtained less than 13 days after vaccination. The CDR3, as DNA: TGTGCCAGCGGGAGGGATGAGCAGTTCTTC. Protein: CASGRDEQFF.